What follows are 24 T cell receptor beta chains derived from one specimen sequenced in a study of PD-1 blockade in mismatch repair-deficient tumors. The method was immunoSEQ multiplex PCR; TCRdb's version includes in-frame clones alone and lacks a portion of them. The table has 10,000 or so clones, under 95% seen once. Time point in this sample: approximately 9-day in vitro stimulation with candidate neoantigen peptide 3. No antigen has been assigned to these receptors. The input for sequencing was cells cultured in vitro, taken from a patient treated with pembrolizumab. The receptors shown here come from an adult with mismatch repair-deficient cancer.

This chain joins TRBV29-1 and TRBJ1-2; tentatively, D is TRBD1 (6 bases). This CDR3 has 16 amino acids. V was shortened by 6 bases and J by 5 bases, with 25 bases between the two germline ends. Germline CDR1 is SQVTM and CDR2 is ANQGSEA. CDR3 nucleotide sequence: TGCAGCGTCTACAAACCCACCCCCACGGACAGTTATGGCTACACCTTC. Encoded protein: CSVYKPTPTDSYGYTF.

This chain joins TRBV11-2 and TRBJ1-1; possibly TRBD1 for D (6 bases). V was pared by 5 bases and J by 4 bases, with 17 bases between. Looked up from germline, CDR1 is SGHAT and CDR2 is FQNNGV. The CDR3 runs 15 residues. The CDR3, as DNA: TGTGCCAGCAGCCTCCGAACAGGGACGGTCACTGAAGCTTTCTTT. Its protein product is CASSLRTGTVTEAFF.

In the case of this clone: This is likely a read error, given that the CDR3 carries no conserved phenylalanine or tryptophan at its end. The DNA is left out, because the CDR3 cannot be placed on it with certainty; the CDR3 is given as TCRdb lists it. CDR3 loop: CSASGTGGLFL. J is TRBJ1-1 and V is TRBV20-1; TRBD1, as called in the table, went unchecked against the DNA. The CDR3 numbers 11 amino acids, ends counted. Germline CDR1 DFQATT, CDR2 SNEGSKA (reference sequence).

The V gene is TRBV6-6, the J gene TRBJ1-2, with D uncertain. The CDR3 spans 11 residues. Germline V gene sequence: CDR1 MNHNY, CDR2 SVGAGI (reference sequence). The germline V and J ends were trimmed by 8 bases and 11 bases, with 15 bases remaining between them. CDR3 coding DNA: TGTGCCAGCCGAGCGGCCCCCGAGTACACCTTC. Translating it yields CASRAAPEYTF.

The chain uses TRBV10-2 and TRBJ1-1; D unresolved. Trimming shortened V by 8 bases and J by 2 bases, and 9 bases separated the two germline ends. Germline V gene sequence: CDR1 WSHSY, CDR2 SAAADI. The CDR3 loop spans 12 amino acids. The CDR3 sequence: CASSPLNTEAFF. The CDR3 DNA follows: TGCGCCAGCTCCCCCCTTAACACTGAAGCTTTCTTT.

The J gene is TRBJ2-3, the V gene TRBV18; 13 nucleotides align to TRBD2. The germline gives CDR1 KGHSH, CDR2 LQKENI. This CDR3 has 19 residues. The V gene end was trimmed by 2 bases and the J gene end by 3 bases; junction bases not matched to a gene: 11. The CDR3 nucleotides read TGTGCCAGCTCACCAGCCATAAAGGGGACTAGCGGGACAACAGATACGCAGTATTTT. Amino acid sequence: CASSPAIKGTSGTTDTQYF.

The J gene is TRBJ2-2, the V gene TRBV4-1; no clear D. The CDR3 has 13 residues. The ends were cut back, 1 base at V and 5 bases at J, with 5 bases in the middle. In germline, CDR1 is MGHRA, CDR2 YSYEKL. CDR3 loop: CASSQVDTGELFF. CDR3 nucleotides: TGCGCCAGCAGCCAAGTTGATACCGGGGAGCTGTTTTTT.

The rearrangement uses TRBV4-2 and TRBJ2-5; tentatively, D is TRBD1 or TRBD2 (6 bases each). V lost 0 bases and J lost 0, with 14 bases in between. The CDR3 runs to 17 residues. The germline gives CDR1 LGHNA, CDR2 YNFKEQ. The CDR3 DNA reads TGTGCCAGCAGCCAAGAGGGGGGCTCCCCGTACCAAGAGACCCAGTACTTC. It encodes CASSQEGGSPYQETQYF.

In DNA form, the CDR3 reads TGCGCCAGCAGCTTCGCGGGAGGTGGCACAGATACGCAGTATTTT. It is translated as CASSFAGGGTDTQYF. The rearrangement links TRBV5-1 to TRBJ2-3; TRBD2 agrees at 8 bases. The CDR3 extends over 15 amino acids. Per germline, CDR1 SGHRS and CDR2 YFSETQ. J gave up 1 base and V 2 bases, and 3 bases lay outside the gene matches.

This clone was detected only a few times. The chain employs TRBV7-9 and TRBJ2-2, with 7 positions matching TRBD2. The CDR3 spans 15 residues. Trimming at V came to 7 bases and at J to 1 base, leaving 6 bases not matched to a gene. CDR1 and CDR2 (germline): SEHNR, FQNEAQ (reference sequence). The CDR3 loop reads CASIRVAGNTGELFF. The CDR3 DNA reads TGTGCCAGCATCCGGGTAGCGGGGAACACCGGGGAGCTGTTTTTT.

The sample holds one count of this clone. This rearrangement joins TRBV5-4 to TRBJ2-1, with D possibly being TRBD2 (6 bases). Germline V gives CDR1 SGHNT, CDR2 YYREEE (reference sequence). The V end lost 9 bases, the J end lost 2 bases, and 12 bases lay between the germline ends. This CDR3 is built from 13 residues. The CDR3 here is CATREFTYNEQFF. For the CDR3, the DNA is TGTGCCACCCGGGAGTTCACCTACAATGAGCAGTTCTTC.

The chain has TRBV2 and TRBJ1-4; D is unresolved. Germline assignment: CDR1 SNHLY and CDR2 FYNNEI. CDR3 length equals 15 residues. Trimming took off 1 base at V and 3 bases at J, with 9 bases between the two ends. The CDR3 coding sequence is TGTGCCAGCAGTGAAGATGCCGGTCCTAATGAAAAACTGTTTTTT. It yields the protein CASSEDAGPNEKLFF.

The chain recombines TRBV2 with TRBJ2-7; a weak D match, TRBD1 (5 bases). Germline V gene sequence: CDR1 SNHLY, CDR2 FYNNEI. The V gene lost 7 bases and the J gene lost 0 bases, with 10 bases spanning the gap. This CDR3 region has 13 residues. The CDR3 nucleotides read TGTGCCAGCATACAGGCAACCTCCTACGAGCAGTACTTC. Translating gives CASIQATSYEQYF. Complete variable domain (other parts from reference TRBV2 and TRBJ2-7): EPEVTQTPSHQVTQMGQEVILRCVPISNHLYFYWYRQILGQKVEFLVSFYNNEISEKSEIFDDQFSVERPDGSNFTLKIRSTKLEDSAMYFCASIQATSYEQYFGPGTRLTVT.

The V call is TRBV5-1, the J call TRBJ2-1, with TRBD2 matching over 15 bases. The CDR3 is made up of 15 amino acids. Trimming took 0 bases from V and 10 from J; bases not matched to a gene: 2. Germline lookup yields CDR1 SGHRS and CDR2 YFSETQ. The CDR3 spells CASSLGTSGRGEQFF. The CDR3 bases are TGCGCCAGCAGCTTGGGGACTAGCGGGAGGGGCGAGCAGTTCTTC.

The rearrangement links TRBV30 to TRBJ1-1; a weak D match, TRBD1 (6 bases). The CDR3 length is 13 residues. Germline V gene data show CDR1 as GTSNPN and CDR2 as SVGIG (reference sequence). The V end was cut by 0 bases, the J end by 8 bases, with 13 bases between. The CDR3 reads CAWSVNRAAEAFF. DNA of the CDR3: TGTGCCTGGAGTGTTAACAGGGCCGCAGAAGCTTTCTTT.

This chain uses TRBV5-4 with TRBJ2-5, with 11 bases that match TRBD2. The germline CDR1 and CDR2 sequences are SGHNT and YYREEE (reference sequence). The CDR3 extends over 16 amino acids. The J segment lost 2 bases and the V segment lost 4 bases, leaving 7 bases of the junction unmatched. CDR3 protein: CASSITSGSGQETQYF. The CDR3, as DNA: TGTGCCAGCAGCATCACTAGCGGGAGTGGTCAAGAGACCCAGTACTTC.

The rearrangement links TRBV7-9 to TRBJ1-2; 9 positions match TRBD1. Germline values: CDR1 SEHNR, CDR2 FQNEAQ (reference sequence). The CDR3 totals 12 residues. Unmatched junction bases numbered 4, after V lost 2 bases and J lost 12 bases. CDR3 DNA: TGTGCCAGCAGCTTAATGGGACAGGGAAACACCTTC. It translates to CASSLMGQGNTF.

This chain uses TRBV28 with TRBJ2-7; 7 bases fit TRBD2. The V segment lost 8 bases and the J segment 5 bases; nucleotides outside the gene matches: 6. CDR1 and CDR2 from the germline V gene are MDHEN and SYDVKM. This CDR3 region has 12 residues. The CDR3 protein is CASSRDYHEQYF. For the CDR3, the DNA is TGTGCCAGCTCCCGGGACTACCACGAGCAGTACTTC.

This chain uses TRBV9 with TRBJ2-1; TRBD1 or TRBD2 may be the D gene (5 bases each). V gave up 8 bases and J gave up 2 bases, with 14 bases separating them. The CDR3 runs 14 residues. Germline values: CDR1 SGDLS, CDR2 YYNGEE. CDR3 DNA sequence: TGTGCCAGTGGGACGCATGGGACCTACAATGAGCAGTTCTTC. Encoded protein: CASGTHGTYNEQFF.

The rearrangement joins TRBV30 to TRBJ2-5; no clear D. Germline values: CDR1 GTSNPN, CDR2 SVGIG (reference sequence). The V end lost 0 bases, the J end lost 5 bases, and 4 bases lay between the germline ends. The CDR3 runs to 11 residues. This CDR3 is CAWSVRETQYF. The CDR3 nucleotides read TGTGCCTGGAGTGTGAGGGAGACCCAGTACTTC.

This chain uses TRBV5-6 with TRBJ2-2; TRBD1 might be the D (5 bases). Germline assignment: CDR1 SGHDT and CDR2 YYEEEE. Trimming pared 2 bases from V and 2 bases from J, leaving 16 bases between. CDR3 length: 17 residues. The CDR3 loop is CASSFPLGRENTGELFF. CDR3 in DNA: TGTGCCAGCAGCTTCCCCCTCGGCAGGGAAAACACCGGGGAGCTGTTTTTT.

This sequence joins TRBV11-3 and TRBJ1-2, with 11 bases matching TRBD1. This CDR3 is built from 16 residues. Losses at the gene ends were 1 base for V and 6 bases for J; bases not matched to a gene: 7. Germline V gene data show CDR1 as SGHNT and CDR2 as YENEEA. CDR3 loop: CASSLGTGGYRDGYTF. The CDR3 bases are TGTGCCAGCAGCTTAGGGACAGGGGGCTATCGAGATGGCTACACCTTC.

The chain uses TRBV7-3 and TRBJ1-1, with 8 bases fitting TRBD1. With V trimmed by 6 bases and J by 4 bases, 7 bases remained unmatched. The CDR3 sequence is 14 residues long. From germline, CDR1 is SGHTA and CDR2 FQGTGA. The CDR3 sequence: CASSDRGLATEAFF. The CDR3 DNA reads TGTGCCAGCAGTGACAGGGGTTTGGCCACTGAAGCTTTCTTT.

The rearrangement links TRBV4-2 to TRBJ2-6; tentative D call: TRBD1 (6 bases). CDR1 is LGHNA, CDR2 YNFKEQ, per germline. V lost 4 bases and J 1 base, leaving 20 bases between the germline ends. The CDR3 has 19 residues. CDR3 coding DNA: TGTGCCAGCAGCCCCCCCCTTCCGGGACAACTATCTGGGGCCAACGTCCTGACTTTC. Translation: CASSPPLPGQLSGANVLTF.